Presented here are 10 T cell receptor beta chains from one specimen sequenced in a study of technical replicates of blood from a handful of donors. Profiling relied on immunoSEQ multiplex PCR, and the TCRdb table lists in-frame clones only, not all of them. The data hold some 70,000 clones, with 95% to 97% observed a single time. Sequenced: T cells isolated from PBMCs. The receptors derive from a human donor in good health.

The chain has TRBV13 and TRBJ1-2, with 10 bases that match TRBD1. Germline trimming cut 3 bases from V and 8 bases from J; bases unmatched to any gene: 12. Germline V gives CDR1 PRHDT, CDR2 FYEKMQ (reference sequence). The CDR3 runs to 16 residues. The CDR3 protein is CASSFDRTGGVRGYTF. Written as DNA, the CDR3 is TGTGCCAGCAGCTTTGACAGGACAGGGGGGGTTCGCGGCTACACCTTC.

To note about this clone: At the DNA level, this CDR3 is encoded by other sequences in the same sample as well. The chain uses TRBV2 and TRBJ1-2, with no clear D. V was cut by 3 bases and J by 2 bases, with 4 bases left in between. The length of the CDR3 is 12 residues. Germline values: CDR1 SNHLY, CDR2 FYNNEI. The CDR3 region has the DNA TGTGCCAGCAGTGACTTAAACTATGGCTACACCTTC. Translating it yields CASSDLNYGYTF.

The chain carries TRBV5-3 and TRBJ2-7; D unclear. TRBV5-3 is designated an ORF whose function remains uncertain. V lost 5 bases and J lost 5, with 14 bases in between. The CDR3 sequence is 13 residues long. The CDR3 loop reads CARRHRLTDEQYF. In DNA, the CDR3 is TGTGCCAGAAGACATAGACTCACCGACGAGCAGTACTTC.

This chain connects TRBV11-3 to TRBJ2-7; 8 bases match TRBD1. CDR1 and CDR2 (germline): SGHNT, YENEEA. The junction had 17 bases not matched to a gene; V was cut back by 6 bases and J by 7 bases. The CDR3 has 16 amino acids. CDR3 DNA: TGTGCCAGCAGTTCGGGCAGGACAGGGCTCAAGGGGGAGCAGTACTTC. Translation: CASSSGRTGLKGEQYF.

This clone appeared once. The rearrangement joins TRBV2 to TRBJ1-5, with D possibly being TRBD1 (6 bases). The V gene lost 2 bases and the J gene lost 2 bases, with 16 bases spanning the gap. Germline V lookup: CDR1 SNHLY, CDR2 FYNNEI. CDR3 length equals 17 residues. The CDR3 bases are TGTGCCAGCAGTGAATATGGGGGCGCGGGTGGCAATCAGCCCCAGCATTTT. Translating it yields CASSEYGGAGGNQPQHF.

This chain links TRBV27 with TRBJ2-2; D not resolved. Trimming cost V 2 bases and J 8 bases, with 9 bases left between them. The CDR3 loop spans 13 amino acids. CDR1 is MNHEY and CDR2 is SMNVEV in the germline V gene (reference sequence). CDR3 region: CASSLTVLGELFF. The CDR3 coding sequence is TGTGCCAGCAGTTTAACGGTTCTGGGGGAGCTGTTTTTT.

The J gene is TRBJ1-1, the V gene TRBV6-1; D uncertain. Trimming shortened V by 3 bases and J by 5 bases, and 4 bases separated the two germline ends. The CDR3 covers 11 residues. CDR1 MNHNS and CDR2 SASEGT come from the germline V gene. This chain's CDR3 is CASSDRTEAFF. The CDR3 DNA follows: TGTGCCAGCAGTGACAGGACTGAAGCTTTCTTT.

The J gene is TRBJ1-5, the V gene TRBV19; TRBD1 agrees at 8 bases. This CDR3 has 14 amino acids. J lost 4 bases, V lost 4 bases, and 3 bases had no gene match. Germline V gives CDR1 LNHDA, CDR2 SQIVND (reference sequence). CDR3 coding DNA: TGTGCCAGTAGTAGCAGGGGGCGAAATCAGCCCCAGCATTTT. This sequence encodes CASSSRGRNQPQHF.

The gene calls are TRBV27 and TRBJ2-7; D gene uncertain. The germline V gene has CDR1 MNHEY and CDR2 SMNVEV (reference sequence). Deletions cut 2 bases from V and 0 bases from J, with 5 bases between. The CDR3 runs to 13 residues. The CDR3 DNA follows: TGTGCCAGCAGTTTAGTCGGCTCCTACGAGCAGTACTTC. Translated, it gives CASSLVGSYEQYF.

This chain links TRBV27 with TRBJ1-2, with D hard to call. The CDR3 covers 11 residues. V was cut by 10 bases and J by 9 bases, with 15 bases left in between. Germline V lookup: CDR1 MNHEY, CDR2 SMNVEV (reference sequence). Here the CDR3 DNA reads TGTGCCATCAGGAACCGGGGTAGCTACACCTTC. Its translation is CAIRNRGSYTF.